The 9 T cell receptor beta chains listed next were all sequenced from one sample in a study of shared clonotypes between healthy human individuals. Sequencing used immunoSEQ multiplex PCR; TCRdb keeps in-frame clones, though not all of them. The data contain about 2,200,000 clones, just over 90% of them singletons. Selected positively for CCR7 and CD45RO-negative, naive CD8 cells excluded terminally differentiated effector memory CD45RA+ cells. Sequenced input: naive CD8+ T cells from PBMCs. These receptors were collected from a man aged 18 to 30 in good health. Some clones in this sample may be carry-over from other donors' samples.

The CDR3 nucleotides are TGTGCCAGCAGCAGGGACAGATTATCTGGAAACACCATATATTTT. Residues: CASSRDRLSGNTIYF. This rearrangement joins TRBV9 to TRBJ1-3, with 7 bases lining up with TRBD1. The germline V gene has CDR1 SGDLS and CDR2 YYNGEE. This CDR3 has 15 residues. The junction had 5 bases not matched to a gene; V was cut back by 4 bases and J by 1 base.

This chain connects TRBV5-6 to TRBJ2-1; D is unclear. Germline CDR1 and CDR2: SGHDT and YYEEEE. There are 17 residues in the CDR3. Between the trimmed V and J ends, which lost 0 bases and 7 bases, there was a span of 20 bases. The CDR3: CASSLGATHDVGNEQFF. The CDR3 region has the DNA TGTGCCAGCAGCTTGGGTGCGACACACGACGTGGGAAATGAGCAGTTCTTC.

The chain links TRBV5-6 to TRBJ1-1; no reliable D call. Trimming stripped 1 base from V and 4 bases from J, with 14 bases between. The germline CDR1 and CDR2 sequences are SGHDT and YYEEEE. The CDR3 totals 15 residues. CDR3 DNA: TGTGCCAGCAGCTTGTTTGTCCAGTCAGGCACTGAAGCTTTCTTT. This gives the protein CASSLFVQSGTEAFF.

The V call is TRBV27, the J call TRBJ2-6; 7 bases fit TRBD1. The CDR3 is made up of 19 amino acids. The V segment lost 1 base and the J segment 0 bases; nucleotides outside the gene matches: 9. The germline V gene encodes CDR1 MNHEY and CDR2 SMNVEV (reference sequence). The CDR3 loop is CASSLYSETGISGANVLTF. CDR3 in DNA: TGTGCCAGCAGTTTATACTCTGAGACAGGGATCTCTGGGGCCAACGTCCTGACTTTC.

To note about this clone: Sequence at one end of the junction differs from germline and may be a read error. The chain is built from TRBV27 and TRBJ2-1, with TRBD1 matching over 9 bases. Germline V gene sequence: CDR1 MNHEY, CDR2 SMNVEV (reference sequence). CDR3 length: 12 amino acids. The CDR3 sequence: CASSNWTGDCIF. CDR3 DNA: TGTGCCAGCAGCAACTGGACAGGGGACTGTATCTTC.

There are a few counts of this clone. CDR3 residues: CASSHPGVKGSYEQYF. The CDR3 bases are TGTGCCAGCAGTCACCCCGGAGTCAAGGGGTCCTACGAGCAGTACTTC. The chain combines TRBV2 with TRBJ2-7; possible D gene TRBD1, 5 bases. Trimming pared 5 bases from V and 1 base from J, leaving 18 bases between. Per the germline V gene, CDR1 is SNHLY and CDR2 is FYNNEI. The length of the CDR3 is 16 residues.

The chain uses TRBV6-6 and TRBJ2-2; the D is unclear. The length of the CDR3 is 12 residues. The germline CDR1 and CDR2 sequences are MNHNY and SVGAGI (reference sequence). V was trimmed by 6 bases and J by 4 bases, leaving 6 bases between them. CDR3 protein: CASRVVTGELFF. The CDR3 coding sequence is TGTGCCAGCAGGGTGGTCACCGGGGAGCTGTTTTTT.

This chain uses TRBV27 with TRBJ1-2, with D unresolved. This CDR3 contains 14 residues. V was cut by 2 bases and J by 10 bases, with 17 bases left in between. Germline V gene data show CDR1 as MNHEY and CDR2 as SMNVEV (reference sequence). The CDR3 DNA is TGTGCCAGCAGTTTAGGCACAGACCCTCCAAACTACACCTTC. Protein: CASSLGTDPPNYTF.

This clone occurred once. V is TRBV10-1 and J is TRBJ2-1; D ambiguous. This CDR3 contains 16 residues. The ends were cut back, 3 bases at V and 6 bases at J, with 18 bases in the middle. The germline V gene encodes CDR1 WNHNN and CDR2 SYGVQD (reference sequence). The DNA of the CDR3 is TGCGCCAGCAGTGATCAGAACCTTAAAGCCACCAATGAGCAGTTCTTC. It translates to CASSDQNLKATNEQFF.